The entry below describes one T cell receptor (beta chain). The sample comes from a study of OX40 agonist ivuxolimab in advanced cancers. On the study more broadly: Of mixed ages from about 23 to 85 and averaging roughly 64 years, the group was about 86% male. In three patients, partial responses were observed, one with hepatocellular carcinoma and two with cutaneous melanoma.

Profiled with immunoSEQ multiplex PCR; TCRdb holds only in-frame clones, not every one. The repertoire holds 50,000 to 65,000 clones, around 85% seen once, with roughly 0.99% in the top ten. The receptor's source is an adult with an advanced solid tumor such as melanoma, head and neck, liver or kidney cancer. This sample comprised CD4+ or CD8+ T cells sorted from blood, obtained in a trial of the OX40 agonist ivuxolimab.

This chain's CDR3 is CASSTAWGATQETQYF. CDR3 coding DNA: TGTGCCAGTAGTACCGCCTGGGGAGCGACCCAAGAGACCCAGTACTTC. The J gene is TRBJ2-5, the V gene TRBV19, with TRBD2 as a possible D gene (5 bases). This CDR3 comprises 16 residues. Trimming left V 4 bases short and J 1 base short, with 16 bases between. The V gene's germline CDR1 is LNHDA and CDR2 SQIVND (reference sequence). Full variable domain (missing parts from reference TRBV19 and TRBJ2-5): DGGITQSPKYLFRKEGQNVTLSCEQNLNHDAMYWYRQDPGQGLRLIYYSQIVNDFQKGDIAEGYSVSREKKESFPLTVTSAQKNPTAFYLCASSTAWGATQETQYFGPGTRLLVL.